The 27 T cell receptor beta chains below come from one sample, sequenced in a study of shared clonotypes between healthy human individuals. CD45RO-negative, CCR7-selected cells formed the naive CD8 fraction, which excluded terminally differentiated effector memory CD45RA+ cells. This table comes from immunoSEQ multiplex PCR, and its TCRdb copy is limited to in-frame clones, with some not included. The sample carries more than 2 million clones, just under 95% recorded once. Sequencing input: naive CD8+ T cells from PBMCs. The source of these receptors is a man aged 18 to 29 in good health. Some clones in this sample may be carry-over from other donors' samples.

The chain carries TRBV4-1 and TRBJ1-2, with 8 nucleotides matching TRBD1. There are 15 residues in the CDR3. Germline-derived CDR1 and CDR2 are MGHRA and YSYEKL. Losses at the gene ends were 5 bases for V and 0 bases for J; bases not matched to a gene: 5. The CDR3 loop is CASSAHRGTNYGYTF. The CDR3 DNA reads TGCGCCAGCAGCGCCCACAGGGGGACTAACTATGGCTACACCTTC.

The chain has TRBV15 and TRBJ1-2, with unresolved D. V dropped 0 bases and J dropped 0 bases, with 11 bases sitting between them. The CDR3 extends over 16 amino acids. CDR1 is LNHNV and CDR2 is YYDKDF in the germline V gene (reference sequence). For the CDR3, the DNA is TGTGCCACCAGCAGAGATCGGTTAAACGCTAACTATGGCTACACCTTC. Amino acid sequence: CATSRDRLNANYGYTF.

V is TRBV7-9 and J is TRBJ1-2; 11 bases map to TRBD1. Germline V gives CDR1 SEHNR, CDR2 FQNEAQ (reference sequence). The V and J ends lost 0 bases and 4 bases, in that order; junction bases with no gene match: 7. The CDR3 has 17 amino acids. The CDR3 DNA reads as TGTGCCAGCAGCTTAGCTATCGGGACAGGGGGACGCTATGGCTACACCTTC. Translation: CASSLAIGTGGRYGYTF.

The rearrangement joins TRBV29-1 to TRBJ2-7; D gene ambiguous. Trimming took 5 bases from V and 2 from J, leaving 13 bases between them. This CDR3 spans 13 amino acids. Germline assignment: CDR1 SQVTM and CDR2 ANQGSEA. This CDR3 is CSVSGRKAYEQYF. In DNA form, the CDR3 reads TGCAGCGTTTCAGGTCGTAAGGCCTACGAGCAGTACTTC.

This CDR3 is CASSFWASSEYRGSAHVNQPQHF. CDR3 nucleotide sequence: TGTGCCAGCAGTTTCTGGGCCTCTAGTGAGTACAGGGGAAGTGCCCACGTCAATCAGCCCCAGCATTTT. The chain links TRBV28 to TRBJ1-5; 7 bases align to TRBD1. Germline CDR1 MDHEN, CDR2 SYDVKM. The CDR3 has 23 residues. Trimming took 3 bases from V and 3 from J; bases not matched to a gene: 29.

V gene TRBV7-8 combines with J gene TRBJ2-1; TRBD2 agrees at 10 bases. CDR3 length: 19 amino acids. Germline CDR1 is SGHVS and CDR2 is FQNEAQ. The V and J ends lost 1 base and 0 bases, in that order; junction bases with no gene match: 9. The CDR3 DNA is TGTGCCAGCAGCTTAGGACTAGCGGGTCCTCTCCTCTCCTACAATGAGCAGTTCTTC. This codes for CASSLGLAGPLLSYNEQFF.

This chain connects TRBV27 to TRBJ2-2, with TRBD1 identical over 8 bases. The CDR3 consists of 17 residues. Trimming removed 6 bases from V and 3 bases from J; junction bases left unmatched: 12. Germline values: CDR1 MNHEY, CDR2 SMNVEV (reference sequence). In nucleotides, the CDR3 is TGTGCCAGCAGGAATGATGGCCAGGGGGCAGACACCGGGGAGCTGTTTTTT. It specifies CASRNDGQGADTGELFF.

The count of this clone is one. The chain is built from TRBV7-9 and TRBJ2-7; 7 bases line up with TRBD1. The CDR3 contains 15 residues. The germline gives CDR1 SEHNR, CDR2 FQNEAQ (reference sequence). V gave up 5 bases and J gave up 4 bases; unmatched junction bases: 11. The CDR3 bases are TGTGCCAGCAGCGCCGGGACAGCGGCAAGGTACGAGCAGTACTTC. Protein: CASSAGTAARYEQYF.

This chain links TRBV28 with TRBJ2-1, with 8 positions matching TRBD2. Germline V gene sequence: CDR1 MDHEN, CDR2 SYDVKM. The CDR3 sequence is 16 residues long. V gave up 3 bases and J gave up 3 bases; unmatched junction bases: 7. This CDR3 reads CASSFVSSGDYNEQFF. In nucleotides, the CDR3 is TGTGCCAGCAGTTTTGTGAGTAGCGGGGACTACAATGAGCAGTTCTTC. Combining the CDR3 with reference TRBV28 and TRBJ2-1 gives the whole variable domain DVKVTQSSRYLVKRTGEKVFLECVQDMDHENMFWYRQDPGLGLRLIYFSYDVKMKEKGDIPEGYSVSREKKERFSLILESASTNQTSMYLCASSFVSSGDYNEQFFGPGTRLTVL.

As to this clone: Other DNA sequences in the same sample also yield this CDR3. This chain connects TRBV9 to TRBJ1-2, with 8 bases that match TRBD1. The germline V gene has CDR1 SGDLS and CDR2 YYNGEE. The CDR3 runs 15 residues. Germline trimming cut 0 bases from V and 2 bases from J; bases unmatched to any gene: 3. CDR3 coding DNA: TGTGCCAGCAGCGTAGGGGGACAGGCCAACTATGGCTACACCTTC. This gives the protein CASSVGGQANYGYTF. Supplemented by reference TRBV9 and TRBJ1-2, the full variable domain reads DSGVTQTPKHLITATGQRVTLRCSPRSGDLSVYWYQQSLDQGLQFLIQYYNGEERAKGNILERFSAQQFPDLHSELNLSSLELGDSALYFCASSVGGQANYGYTFGSGTRLTVV.

The CDR3 sequence: CASSARTGLWGGYTF. The CDR3 nucleotides read TGTGCCAGCAGTGCCCGGACAGGGCTTTGGGGTGGCTACACCTTC. The chain couples TRBV27 to TRBJ1-2; TRBD1 matches 8 bases. CDR1 is MNHEY and CDR2 is SMNVEV in the germline V gene (reference sequence). This CDR3 is built from 15 residues. V was pared by 5 bases and J by 7 bases, with 12 bases of the junction left unmatched.

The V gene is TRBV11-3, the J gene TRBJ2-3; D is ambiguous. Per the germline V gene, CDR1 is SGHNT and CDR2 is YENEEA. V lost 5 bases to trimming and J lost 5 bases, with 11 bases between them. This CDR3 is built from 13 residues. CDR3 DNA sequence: TGTGCCAGCAGCCCCCGCGGTGGAGATACGCAGTATTTT. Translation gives CASSPRGGDTQYF.

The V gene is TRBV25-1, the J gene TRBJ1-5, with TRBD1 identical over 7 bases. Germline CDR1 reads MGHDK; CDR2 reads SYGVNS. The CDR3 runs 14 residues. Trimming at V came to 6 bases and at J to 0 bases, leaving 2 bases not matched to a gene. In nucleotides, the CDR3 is TGTGCCAGCAGCGGGACAGATAGCAATCAGCCCCAGCATTTT. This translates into CASSGTDSNQPQHF.

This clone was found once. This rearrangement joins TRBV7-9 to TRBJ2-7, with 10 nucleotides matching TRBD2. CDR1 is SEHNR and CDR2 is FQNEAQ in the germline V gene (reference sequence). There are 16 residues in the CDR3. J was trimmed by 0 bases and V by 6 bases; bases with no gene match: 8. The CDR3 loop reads CASSPLSGRTSYEQYF. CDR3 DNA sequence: TGTGCCAGCAGTCCACTTAGCGGGAGGACCTCCTACGAGCAGTACTTC.

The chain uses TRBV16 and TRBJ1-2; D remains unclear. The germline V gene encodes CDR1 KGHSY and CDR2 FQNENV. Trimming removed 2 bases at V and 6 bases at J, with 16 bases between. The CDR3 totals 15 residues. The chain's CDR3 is CASSQILGMIDGYTF. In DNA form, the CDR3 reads TGTGCCAGCAGCCAAATTTTGGGTATGATTGATGGCTACACCTTC.

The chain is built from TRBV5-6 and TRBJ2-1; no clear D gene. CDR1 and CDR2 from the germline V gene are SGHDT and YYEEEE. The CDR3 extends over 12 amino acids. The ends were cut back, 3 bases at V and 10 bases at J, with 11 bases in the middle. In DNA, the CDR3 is TGTGCCAGCAGCTACCAGGATGGCGAGCAGTTCTTC. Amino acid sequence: CASSYQDGEQFF.

This CDR3 reads CASSLREFYQETQYF. The CDR3 bases are TGTGCCAGCAGCTTAAGGGAGTTTTACCAAGAGACCCAGTACTTC. The rearrangement links TRBV7-9 to TRBJ2-5; perhaps TRBD2 as D (5 bases). Trimming shortened V by 2 bases and J by 0 bases, and 10 bases separated the two germline ends. CDR1 and CDR2 from the germline V gene are SEHNR and FQNEAQ (reference sequence). This CDR3 spans 15 amino acids.

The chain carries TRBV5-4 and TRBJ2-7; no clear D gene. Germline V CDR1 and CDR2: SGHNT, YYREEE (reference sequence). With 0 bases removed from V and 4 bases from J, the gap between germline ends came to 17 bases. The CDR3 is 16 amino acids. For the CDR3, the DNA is TGTGCCAGCAGCTTGGCGGACGGAGCCTGGCGATACGAGCAGTACTTC. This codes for CASSLADGAWRYEQYF.

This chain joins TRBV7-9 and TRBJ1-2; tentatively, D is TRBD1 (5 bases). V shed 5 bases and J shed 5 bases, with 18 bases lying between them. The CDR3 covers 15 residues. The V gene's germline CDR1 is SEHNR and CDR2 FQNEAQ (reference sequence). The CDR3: CASSPGTEIRYGYTF. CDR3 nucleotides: TGTGCCAGCAGCCCAGGGACCGAGATACGGTATGGCTACACCTTC.

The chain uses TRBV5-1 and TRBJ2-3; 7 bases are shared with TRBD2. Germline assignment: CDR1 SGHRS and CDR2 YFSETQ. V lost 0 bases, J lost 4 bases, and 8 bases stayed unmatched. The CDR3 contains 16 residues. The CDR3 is CASSLARGREADTQYF. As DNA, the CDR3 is TGCGCCAGCAGCTTGGCTCGCGGGAGAGAGGCAGATACGCAGTATTTT. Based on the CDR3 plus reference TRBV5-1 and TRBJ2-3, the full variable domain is KAGVTQTPRYLIKTRGQQVTLSCSPISGHRSVSWYQQTPGQGLQFLFEYFSETQRNKGNFPGRFSGRQFSNSRSEMNVSTLELGDSALYLCASSLARGREADTQYFGPGTRLTVL.

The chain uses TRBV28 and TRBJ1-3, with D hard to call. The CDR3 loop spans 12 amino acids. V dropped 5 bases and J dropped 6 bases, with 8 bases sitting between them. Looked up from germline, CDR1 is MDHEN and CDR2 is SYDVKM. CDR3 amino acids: CASSPTENTIYF. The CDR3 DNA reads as TGTGCCAGCAGTCCCACTGAAAACACCATATATTTT.

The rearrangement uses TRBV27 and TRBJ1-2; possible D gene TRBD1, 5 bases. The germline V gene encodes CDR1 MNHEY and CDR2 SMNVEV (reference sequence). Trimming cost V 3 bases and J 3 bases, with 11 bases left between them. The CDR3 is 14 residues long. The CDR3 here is CASSFGGTDYGYTF. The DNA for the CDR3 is TGTGCCAGCAGTTTCGGGGGGACGGACTATGGCTACACCTTC.

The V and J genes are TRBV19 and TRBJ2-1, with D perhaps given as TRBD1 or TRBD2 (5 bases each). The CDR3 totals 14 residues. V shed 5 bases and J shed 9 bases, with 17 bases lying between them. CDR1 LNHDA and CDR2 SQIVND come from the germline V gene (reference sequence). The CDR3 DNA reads TGTGCCAGTAGTTGGGGGTTAAGGTGGACTGAGCAGTTCTTC. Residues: CASSWGLRWTEQFF.

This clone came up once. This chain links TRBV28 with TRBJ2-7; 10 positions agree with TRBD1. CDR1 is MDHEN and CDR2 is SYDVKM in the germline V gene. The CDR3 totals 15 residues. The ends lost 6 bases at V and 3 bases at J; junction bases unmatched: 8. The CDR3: CASSLTGQGDYEQYF. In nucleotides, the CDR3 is TGTGCCAGCAGCTTGACCGGACAGGGGGACTACGAGCAGTACTTC.

Here the CDR3 reads CASSSTGTREDEQFF. Written as DNA, the CDR3 is TGTGCCAGCAGCTCAACCGGGACAAGGGAGGATGAGCAGTTCTTC. This chain links TRBV7-2 with TRBJ2-1; D could derive from TRBD1 or TRBD2 (6 bases each). The CDR3 contains 15 residues. With 4 bases removed from V and 8 bases from J, the gap between germline ends came to 18 bases. Germline CDR1 reads SGHTA; CDR2 reads FQGNSA. Together with reference TRBV7-2 and TRBJ2-1, the CDR3 gives the full variable domain: GAGVSQSPSNKVTEKGKDVELRCDPISGHTALYWYRQSLGQGLEFLIYFQGNSAPDKSGLPSDRFSAERTGGSVSTLTIQRTQQEDSAVYLCASSSTGTREDEQFFGPGTRLTVL.

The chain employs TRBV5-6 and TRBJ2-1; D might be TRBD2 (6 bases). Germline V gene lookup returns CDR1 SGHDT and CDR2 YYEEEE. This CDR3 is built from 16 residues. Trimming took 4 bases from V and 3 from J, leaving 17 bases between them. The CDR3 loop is CASSKHGSGYYNEQFF. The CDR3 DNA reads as TGTGCCAGCAGCAAGCACGGTAGCGGATACTACAATGAGCAGTTCTTC.

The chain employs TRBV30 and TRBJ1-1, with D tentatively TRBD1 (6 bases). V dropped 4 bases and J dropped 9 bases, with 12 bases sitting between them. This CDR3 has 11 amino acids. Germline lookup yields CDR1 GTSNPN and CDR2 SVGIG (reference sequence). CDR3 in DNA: TGTGCCTGGACCTCTGGGGGCCAAGCTTTCTTT. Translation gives CAWTSGGQAFF. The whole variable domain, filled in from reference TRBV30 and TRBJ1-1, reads SQTIHQWPATLVQPVGSPLSLECTVEGTSNPNLYWYRQAAGRGLQLLFYSVGIGQISSEVPQNLSASRPQDRQFILSSKKLLLSDSGFYLCAWTSGGQAFFGQGTRLTVV.